These 10 T cell receptor beta chains originate from one sample sequenced in a study of identical twins. TCRdb reanalysed the 5' RACE reads using MiXCR and keeps one entry per CDR3 protein. Of around 570,000 distinct CDR3 sequences in the sample, just under 10% are singletons; the top ten hold roughly 3%. Another study also made use of these data, one on yellow fever vaccine responses in identical twins.

What was sequenced was PBMCs. These receptors came from a woman younger than 30 in good health.

The V gene is TRBV6-1, the J gene TRBJ2-7; 9 bases line up with TRBD2. Germline V CDR1 and CDR2: MNHNS, SASEGT. This CDR3 comprises 13 residues. Unmatched junction bases numbered 7, after V lost 7 bases and J lost 6 bases. The CDR3 coding sequence is TGTGCCAGCAAAGTAGCGGGAGACGGCGAGCAGTACTTC. Translating gives CASKVAGDGEQYF.

This clonotype was recorded many times. The chain carries TRBV5-1 and TRBJ2-3, with TRBD2 identical over 8 bases. Germline trimming cut 2 bases from V and 6 bases from J; bases unmatched to any gene: 5. CDR1 SGHRS and CDR2 YFSETQ come from the germline V gene. This CDR3 comprises 14 residues. The CDR3 protein is CASSLAGVPDTQYF. The DNA of the CDR3 is TGCGCCAGCAGCTTAGCGGGGGTGCCGGATACGCAGTATTTT.

This clonotype has a count of ten or more. This sequence joins TRBV3-1 and TRBJ2-3; TRBD1 or TRBD2 may be the D gene (5 bases each). Looked up from germline, CDR1 is LGHDT and CDR2 is YNNKEL (reference sequence). CDR3 size: 14 residues. V dropped 4 bases and J dropped 1 base, with 9 bases sitting between them. The CDR3 here is CASSLWDGTDTQYF. DNA for the CDR3: TGTGCCAGCAGCCTTTGGGACGGCACAGATACGCAGTATTTT.

This clonotype was counted a few times. The gene calls are TRBV5-1 and TRBJ2-5; the D is unclear. Trimming cost V 2 bases and J 6 bases, with 11 bases left between them. Germline lookup yields CDR1 SGHRS and CDR2 YFSETQ. The CDR3 is made up of 13 amino acids. CDR3 region: CASSFTLQKTQYF. For the CDR3, the DNA is TGCGCCAGCAGCTTCACCCTCCAGAAGACCCAGTACTTC. The whole variable domain, filled in from reference TRBV5-1 and TRBJ2-5, reads KAGVTQTPRYLIKTRGQQVTLSCSPISGHRSVSWYQQTPGQGLQFLFEYFSETQRNKGNFPGRFSGRQFSNSRSEMNVSTLELGDSALYLCASSFTLQKTQYFGPGTRLLVL.

The V call is TRBV6-5, the J call TRBJ2-1; maybe TRBD2 (5 bases). Trimming cost V 0 bases and J 5 bases, with 14 bases left between them. Germline lookup yields CDR1 MNHEY and CDR2 SVGAGI. This CDR3 contains 16 residues. Here the CDR3 reads CASSYSTWRFDNEQFF. CDR3 in DNA: TGTGCCAGCAGTTACTCGACCTGGAGGTTTGACAATGAGCAGTTCTTC.

This clonotype has ten or more counts. The chain recombines TRBV29-1 with TRBJ2-1; D is undetermined. CDR3 size: 11 residues. V lost 5 bases to trimming and J lost 8 bases, with 10 bases between them. The germline V gene encodes CDR1 SQVTM and CDR2 ANQGSEA. The CDR3: CSVKRVDEQFF. CDR3 DNA sequence: TGCAGCGTTAAAAGGGTTGATGAGCAGTTCTTC.

This clonotype was detected ten times or more. The chain links TRBV2 to TRBJ1-2; D is ambiguous. There are 14 residues in the CDR3. V was shortened by 5 bases and J by 1 base, with 11 bases between the two germline ends. CDR1 and CDR2 (germline): SNHLY, FYNNEI. CDR3 DNA sequence: TGTGCCAGCAGTCTGCAGGACTTTAACTATGGCTACACCTTC. Translation gives CASSLQDFNYGYTF.

The J gene is TRBJ2-1, the V gene TRBV20-1, with 13 bases that match TRBD2. The germline V gene encodes CDR1 DFQATT and CDR2 SNEGSKA (reference sequence). There are 17 residues in the CDR3. V trimming: 1 base; J trimming: 1 base; junction bases outside the gene matches: 4. CDR3 sequence (DNA): TGCAGTGCTAGAGGACTAGCGGGGGGCCAATCCTACAATGAGCAGTTCTTC. Its protein is CSARGLAGGQSYNEQFF.

In its sample, this clonotype was seen a few times. The J gene is TRBJ2-7, the V gene TRBV20-1; D possibly corresponds to TRBD2 (6 bases). The CDR3 sequence is 14 residues long. V was pared by 1 base and J by 2 bases, with 12 bases between. Germline CDR1 DFQATT, CDR2 SNEGSKA (reference sequence). This CDR3 is CSARGLLATYEQYF. The CDR3 nucleotides are TGCAGTGCTAGAGGGCTGCTAGCGACCTACGAGCAGTACTTC.

This clonotype was picked up a small number of times. CDR3 sequence (DNA): TGTGCCACCAGCAGAGGAGGGGGACCGGGATTTAATAATTCACCCCTCCACTTT. This sequence encodes CATSRGGGPGFNNSPLHF. The rearrangement uses TRBV15 and TRBJ1-6; D may be TRBD1 (6 bases). Per the germline V gene, CDR1 is LNHNV and CDR2 is YYDKDF (reference sequence). The CDR3 extends over 18 amino acids. The V end lost 1 base, the J end lost 5 bases, and 18 bases lay between the germline ends.